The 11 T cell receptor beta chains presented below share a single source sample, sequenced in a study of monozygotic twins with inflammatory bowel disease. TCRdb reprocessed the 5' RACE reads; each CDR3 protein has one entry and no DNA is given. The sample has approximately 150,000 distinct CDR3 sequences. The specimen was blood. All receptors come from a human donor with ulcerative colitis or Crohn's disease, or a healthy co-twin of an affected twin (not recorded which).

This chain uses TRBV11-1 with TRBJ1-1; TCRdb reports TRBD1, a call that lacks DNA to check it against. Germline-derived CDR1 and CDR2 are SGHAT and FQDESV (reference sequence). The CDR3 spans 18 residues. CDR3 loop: CASSLVHSRDRGGTEAFF.

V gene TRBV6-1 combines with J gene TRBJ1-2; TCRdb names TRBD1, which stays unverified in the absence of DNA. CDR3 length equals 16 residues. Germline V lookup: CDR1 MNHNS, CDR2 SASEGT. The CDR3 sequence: CASRDRDRGLSDGYTF.

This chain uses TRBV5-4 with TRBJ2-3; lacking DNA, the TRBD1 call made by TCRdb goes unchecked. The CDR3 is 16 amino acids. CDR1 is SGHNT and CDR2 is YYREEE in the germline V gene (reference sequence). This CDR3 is CASSPLPLSTTDTQYF.

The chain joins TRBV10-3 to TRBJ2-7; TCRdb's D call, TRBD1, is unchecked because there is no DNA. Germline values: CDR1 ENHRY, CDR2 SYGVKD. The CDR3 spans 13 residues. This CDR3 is CAISESAPDEQYF.

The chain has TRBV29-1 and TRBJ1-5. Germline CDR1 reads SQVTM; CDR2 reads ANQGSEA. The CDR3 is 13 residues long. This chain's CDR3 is CSVGGVDNQPQHF.

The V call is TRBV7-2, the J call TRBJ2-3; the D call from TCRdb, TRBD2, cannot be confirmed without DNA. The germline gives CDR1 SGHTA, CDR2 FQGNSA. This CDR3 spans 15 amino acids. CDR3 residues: CASSVRPSPEDTQYF. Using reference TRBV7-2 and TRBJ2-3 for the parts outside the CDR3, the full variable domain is GAGVSQSPSNKVTEKGKDVELRCDPISGHTALYWYRQSLGQGLEFLIYFQGNSAPDKSGLPSDRFSAERTGGSVSTLTIQRTQQEDSAVYLCASSVRPSPEDTQYFGPGTRLTVL.

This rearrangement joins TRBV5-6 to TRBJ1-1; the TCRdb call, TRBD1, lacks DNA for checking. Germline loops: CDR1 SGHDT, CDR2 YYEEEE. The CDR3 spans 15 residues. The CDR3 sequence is CASSAAWLMNTEAFF.

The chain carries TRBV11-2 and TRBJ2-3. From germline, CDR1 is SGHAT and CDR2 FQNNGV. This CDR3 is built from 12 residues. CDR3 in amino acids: CASSLPPDTQYF.

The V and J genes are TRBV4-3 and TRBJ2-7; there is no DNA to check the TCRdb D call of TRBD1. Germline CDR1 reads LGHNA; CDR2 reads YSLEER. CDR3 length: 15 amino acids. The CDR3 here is CASSQLRDSSYEQYF.

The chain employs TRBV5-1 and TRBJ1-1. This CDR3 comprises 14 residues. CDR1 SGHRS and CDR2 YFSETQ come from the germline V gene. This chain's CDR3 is CASSWTGQQSEAFF.

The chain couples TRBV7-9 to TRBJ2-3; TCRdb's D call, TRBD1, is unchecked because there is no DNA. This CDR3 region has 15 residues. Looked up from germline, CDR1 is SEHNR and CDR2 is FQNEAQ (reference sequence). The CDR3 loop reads CASSLNRGTADTQYF.